The clone carrying this T cell receptor beta chain was counted a single time. These data belong to a study of T cell changes during pregnancy in multiple sclerosis. The V and J ends lost 5 bases and 3 bases respectively, with 15 bases between them. This CDR3 has 15 amino acids. Germline V gene data show CDR1 as SEHNR and CDR2 as FQNEAQ (reference sequence). Sequenced by immunoSEQ multiplex PCR; TCRdb stores in-frame clones only, minus some. The profile covers approximately 72,000 clones, with approximately 90% appearing a single time and 1.5% to 2% taken by the ten largest. Sequenced here: peripheral blood, sampled in the first trimester of pregnancy. This clonotype was obtained from a female donor in good health, enrolled as a control in a pregnancy study. V and J are TRBV7-9 and TRBJ2-3, with D perhaps TRBD2 (5 bases). The CDR3 sequence: CASSPTGKGTDTQYF. In nucleotides, the CDR3 is TGTGCCAGCAGCCCTACGGGGAAAGGGACAGATACGCAGTATTTT.